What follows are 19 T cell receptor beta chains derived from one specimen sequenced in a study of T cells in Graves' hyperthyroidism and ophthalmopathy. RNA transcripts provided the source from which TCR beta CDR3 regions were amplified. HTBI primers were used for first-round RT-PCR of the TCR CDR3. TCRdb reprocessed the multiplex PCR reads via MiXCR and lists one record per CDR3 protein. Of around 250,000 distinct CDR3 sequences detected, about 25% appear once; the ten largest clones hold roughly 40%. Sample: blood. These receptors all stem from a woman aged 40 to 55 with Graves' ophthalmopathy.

The CDR3 DNA is TGTGCCAGCAACGGCCAGTACGAGCAGTACTTC. Protein: CASNGQYEQYF. The V call is TRBV28, the J call TRBJ2-7; D remains ambiguous. V was cut by 7 bases and J by 4 bases, with 8 bases left in between. The germline V gene has CDR1 MDHEN and CDR2 SYDVKM. The CDR3 runs 11 residues.

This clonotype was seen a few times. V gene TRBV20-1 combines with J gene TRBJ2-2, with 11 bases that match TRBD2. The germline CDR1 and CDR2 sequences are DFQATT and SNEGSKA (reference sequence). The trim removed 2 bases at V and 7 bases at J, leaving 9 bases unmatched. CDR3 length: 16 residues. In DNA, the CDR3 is TGCAGTGCTAGACCCCCGGGGGGACTAGCGGTCGGGGAGCTGTTTTTT. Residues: CSARPPGGLAVGELFF.

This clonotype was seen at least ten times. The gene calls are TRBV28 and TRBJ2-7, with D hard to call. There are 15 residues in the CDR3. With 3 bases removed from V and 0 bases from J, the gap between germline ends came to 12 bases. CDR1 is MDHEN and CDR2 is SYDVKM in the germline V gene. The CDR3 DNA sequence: TGTGCCAGCAGTTTTTGGCAGGAGCACTCCTACGAGCAGTACTTC. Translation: CASSFWQEHSYEQYF.

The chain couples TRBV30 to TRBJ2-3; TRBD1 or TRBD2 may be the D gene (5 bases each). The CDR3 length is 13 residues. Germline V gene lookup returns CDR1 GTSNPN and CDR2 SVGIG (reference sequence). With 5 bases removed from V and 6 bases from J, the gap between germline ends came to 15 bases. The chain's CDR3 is CAWEGKAADTQYF. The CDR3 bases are TGTGCCTGGGAGGGGAAAGCGGCCGATACGCAGTATTTT.

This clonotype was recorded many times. The CDR3 sequence: CAVITGPGAKNIQYF. CDR3 in DNA: TGTGCCGTCATAACAGGGCCCGGGGCCAAAAACATTCAGTACTTC. The chain carries TRBV30 and TRBJ2-4, with D possibly TRBD1 on 6 matching bases. This CDR3 region has 15 residues. Germline V gives CDR1 GTSNPN, CDR2 SVGIG (reference sequence). V was shortened by 8 bases and J by 1 base, with 18 bases between the two germline ends.

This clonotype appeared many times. The CDR3 region is CSVDGLAGEYEQYF. CDR3 in DNA: TGCAGCGTTGATGGGCTAGCGGGAGAGTACGAGCAGTACTTC. V is TRBV29-1 and J is TRBJ2-7; 10 nucleotides align to TRBD2. V shed 3 bases, J shed 4 bases, and the junction held 6 bases outside the gene matches. Germline V gene data show CDR1 as SQVTM and CDR2 as ANQGSEA. CDR3 length: 14 amino acids.

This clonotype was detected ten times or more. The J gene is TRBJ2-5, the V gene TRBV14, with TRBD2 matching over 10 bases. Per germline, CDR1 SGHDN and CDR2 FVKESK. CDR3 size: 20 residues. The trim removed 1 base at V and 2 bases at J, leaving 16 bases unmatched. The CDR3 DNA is TGTGCCAGCAGCCAAGTCCGTTTGGCTAGCGGGAGTTCCCTTCAAGAGACCCAGTACTTC. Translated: CASSQVRLASGSSLQETQYF.

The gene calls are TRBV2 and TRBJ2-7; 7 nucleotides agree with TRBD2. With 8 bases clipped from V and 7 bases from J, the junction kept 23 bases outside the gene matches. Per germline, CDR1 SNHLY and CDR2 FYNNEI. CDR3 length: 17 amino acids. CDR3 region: CASRGDGGSGSFEEQYF. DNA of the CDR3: TGTGCCAGCCGAGGAGACGGAGGTAGCGGGTCTTTTGAGGAGCAGTACTTC.

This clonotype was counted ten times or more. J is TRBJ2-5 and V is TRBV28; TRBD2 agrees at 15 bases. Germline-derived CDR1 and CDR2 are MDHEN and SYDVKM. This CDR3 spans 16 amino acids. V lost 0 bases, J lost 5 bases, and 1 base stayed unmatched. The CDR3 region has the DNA TGTGCCAGCAGTTTATGGGGGACTAGCGGGGGGGAGACCCAGTACTTC. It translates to CASSLWGTSGGETQYF.

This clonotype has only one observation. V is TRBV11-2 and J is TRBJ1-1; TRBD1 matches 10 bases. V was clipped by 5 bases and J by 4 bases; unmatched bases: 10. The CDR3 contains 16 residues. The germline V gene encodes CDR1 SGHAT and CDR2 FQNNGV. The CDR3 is CASSPYGTGVVTEAFF. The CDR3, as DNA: TGTGCCAGCAGCCCATACGGGACAGGGGTTGTCACTGAAGCTTTCTTT.

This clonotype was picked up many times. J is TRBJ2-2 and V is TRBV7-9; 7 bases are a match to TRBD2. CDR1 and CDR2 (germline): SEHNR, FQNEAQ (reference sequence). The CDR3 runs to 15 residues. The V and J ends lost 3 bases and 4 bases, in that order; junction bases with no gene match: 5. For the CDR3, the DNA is TGTGCCAGCAGCTTTCTAGCGGCAACCACCGGGGAGCTGTTTTTT. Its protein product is CASSFLAATTGELFF.

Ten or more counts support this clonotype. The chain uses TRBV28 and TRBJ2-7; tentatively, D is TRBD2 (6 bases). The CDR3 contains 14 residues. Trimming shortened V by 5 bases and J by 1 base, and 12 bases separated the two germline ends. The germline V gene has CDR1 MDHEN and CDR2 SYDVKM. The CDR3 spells CASSTRGSSYEQYF. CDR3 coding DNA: TGTGCCAGCAGTACCCGGGGGTCGTCCTACGAGCAGTACTTC.

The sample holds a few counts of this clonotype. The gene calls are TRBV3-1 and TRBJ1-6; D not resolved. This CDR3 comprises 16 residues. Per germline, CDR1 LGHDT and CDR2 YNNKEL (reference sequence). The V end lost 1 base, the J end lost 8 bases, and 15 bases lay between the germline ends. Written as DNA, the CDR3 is TGTGCCAGCAGCCAAGGCTGGACTGTCGGTTATTCACCCCTCCACTTT. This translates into CASSQGWTVGYSPLHF.

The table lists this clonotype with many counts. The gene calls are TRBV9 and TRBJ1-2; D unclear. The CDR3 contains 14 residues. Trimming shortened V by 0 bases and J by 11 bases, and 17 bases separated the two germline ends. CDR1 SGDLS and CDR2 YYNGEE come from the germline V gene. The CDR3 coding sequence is TGTGCCAGCAGCGTAGATTCAGATACGAGAGGATACACCTTC. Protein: CASSVDSDTRGYTF.

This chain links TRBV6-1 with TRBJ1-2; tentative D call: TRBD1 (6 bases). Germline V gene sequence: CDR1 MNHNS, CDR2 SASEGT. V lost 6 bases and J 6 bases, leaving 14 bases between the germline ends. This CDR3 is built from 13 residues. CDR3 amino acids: CASRTGSRDGYTF. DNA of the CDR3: TGTGCCAGCAGGACAGGTTCTAGGGATGGCTACACCTTC.

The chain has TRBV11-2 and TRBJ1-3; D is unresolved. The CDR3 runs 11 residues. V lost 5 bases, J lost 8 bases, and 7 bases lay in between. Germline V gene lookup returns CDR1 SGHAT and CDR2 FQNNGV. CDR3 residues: CASSPRDTIYF. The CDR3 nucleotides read TGTGCCAGCAGCCCGCGTGACACCATATATTTT. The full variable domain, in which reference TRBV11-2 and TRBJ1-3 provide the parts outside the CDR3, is EAGVAQSPRYKIIEKRQSVAFWCNPISGHATLYWYQQILGQGPKLLIQFQNNGVVDDSQLPKDRFSAERLKGVDSTLKIQPAKLEDSAVYLCASSPRDTIYFGEGSWLTVV.

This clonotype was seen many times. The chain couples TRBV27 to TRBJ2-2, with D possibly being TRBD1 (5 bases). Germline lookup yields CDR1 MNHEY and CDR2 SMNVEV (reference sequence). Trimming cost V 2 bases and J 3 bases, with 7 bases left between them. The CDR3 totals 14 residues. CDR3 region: CASSLGRDTGELFF. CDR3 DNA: TGTGCCAGCAGTTTAGGCAGGGACACCGGGGAGCTGTTTTTT.

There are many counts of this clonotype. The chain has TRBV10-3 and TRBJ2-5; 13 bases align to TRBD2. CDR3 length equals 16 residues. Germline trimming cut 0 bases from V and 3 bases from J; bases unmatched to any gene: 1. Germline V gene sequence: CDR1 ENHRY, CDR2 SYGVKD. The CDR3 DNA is TGTGCCATCAGTGAGTCTGGGACTAGCGGGAAAGAGACCCAGTACTTC. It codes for CAISESGTSGKETQYF.

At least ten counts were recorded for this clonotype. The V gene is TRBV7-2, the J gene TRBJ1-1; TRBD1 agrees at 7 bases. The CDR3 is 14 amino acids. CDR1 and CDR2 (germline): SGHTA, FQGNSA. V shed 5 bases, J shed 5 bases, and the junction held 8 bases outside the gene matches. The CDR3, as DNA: TGTGCCAGCAGCGACATGGACAGGAGGACTGAAGCTTTCTTT. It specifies CASSDMDRRTEAFF.